The 10 T cell receptor beta chains listed next were all sequenced from one sample in a study of cytomegalovirus exposure and HLA in healthy donors. The assay was immunoSEQ multiplex PCR, and TCRdb's table has in-frame clones only and misses some. This table has 90,000 or so clones, 85% appearing once. Sequencing was carried out using PBMCs. The receptors originated from a man younger than 35 in good health and CMV-seropositive.

This clone has only one observation. The chain joins TRBV28 to TRBJ1-2, with TRBD1 identical over 8 bases. Germline lookup yields CDR1 MDHEN and CDR2 SYDVKM. After removal of 6 bases from V and 4 bases from J, the junction contained 4 bases not matched to a gene. The CDR3 sequence is 13 residues long. CDR3 DNA sequence: TGTGCCAGCAGGACAGGGGAATTCTATGGCTACACCTTC. Protein product: CASRTGEFYGYTF.

The genes are TRBV6-1 and TRBJ1-1; D remains unclear. The CDR3 extends over 13 amino acids. Per germline, CDR1 MNHNS and CDR2 SASEGT. Trimming pared 4 bases from V and 1 base from J, leaving 7 bases between. As DNA, the CDR3 is TGTGCCAGCAGTGGAGGGTGGAACACTGAAGCTTTCTTT. Residues: CASSGGWNTEAFF.

The chain has TRBV4-1 and TRBJ2-2; TRBD2 aligns across 7 bases. The CDR3 spans 15 residues. V was pared by 4 bases and J by 6 bases, with 8 bases of the junction left unmatched. Germline CDR1 MGHRA, CDR2 YSYEKL. The chain's CDR3 is CASSLLRAGAGELFF. For the CDR3, the DNA is TGCGCCAGCAGCCTCTTACGGGCGGGGGCCGGGGAGCTGTTTTTT.

V is TRBV4-1 and J is TRBJ1-2; D is possibly TRBD1 (6 bases). CDR1 and CDR2 from the germline V gene are MGHRA and YSYEKL. The CDR3 extends over 14 amino acids. The V end was cut by 5 bases, the J end by 4 bases, with 14 bases between. CDR3 DNA: TGCGCCAGCAGCGAAACCGGACAGCTCTATGGCTACACCTTC. Its translation: CASSETGQLYGYTF.

The count of this clone is one. CDR3 nucleotide sequence: TGTGCCAGCAGTCTCGGTGTGAGCACAGATACGCAGTATTTT. The encoded protein is CASSLGVSTDTQYF. V gene TRBV11-3 combines with J gene TRBJ2-3, with D unresolved. Per germline, CDR1 SGHNT and CDR2 YENEEA. With 6 bases removed from V and 0 bases from J, the gap between germline ends came to 10 bases. This CDR3 has 14 residues.

The chain recombines TRBV28 with TRBJ2-3; TRBD1 matches 7 bases. The CDR3 has 14 amino acids. Germline lookup yields CDR1 MDHEN and CDR2 SYDVKM. Unmatched junction bases numbered 6, after V lost 7 bases and J lost 2 bases. CDR3 residues: CASTPDRATDTQYF. DNA of the CDR3: TGTGCCAGCACCCCCGACAGGGCCACAGATACGCAGTATTTT. Full variable domain (rest looked up from reference TRBV28 and TRBJ2-3): DVKVTQSSRYLVKRTGEKVFLECVQDMDHENMFWYRQDPGLGLRLIYFSYDVKMKEKGDIPEGYSVSREKKERFSLILESASTNQTSMYLCASTPDRATDTQYFGPGTRLTVL.

This chain uses TRBV21-1 with TRBJ2-1; TRBD2 is taken as the D call from the table, unchecked against the DNA. TRBV21-1 is labeled a pseudogene. The CDR3 is made up of 21 amino acids. The CDR3 loop reads CASSKDSGLAGGHTNDNEQFF. The CDR3, as DNA: TGTGCCAGCAGCAAAGATTCCGGTTTAGCGGGAGGCCACACAAATGACAATGAGCAGTTCTTC.

The chain joins TRBV6-6 to TRBJ2-1, with 8 nucleotides matching TRBD1. The CDR3 totals 15 residues. Germline V gene lookup returns CDR1 MNHNY and CDR2 SVGAGI (reference sequence). Trimming took 4 bases from V and 0 from J; bases not matched to a gene: 2. CDR3 amino acids: CASSLTGGSYNEQFF. For the CDR3, the DNA is TGTGCCAGCAGTTTAACAGGGGGCTCCTACAATGAGCAGTTCTTC.

This chain links TRBV18 with TRBJ2-1; TRBD2 aligns across 11 bases. Germline CDR1 is KGHSH and CDR2 is LQKENI. The J segment lost 5 bases and the V segment lost 0 bases, leaving 6 bases of the junction unmatched. The CDR3 length is 17 residues. DNA of the CDR3: TGTGCCAGCTCACCACCGGGACTAGCGGACGGAAACAATGAGCAGTTCTTC. As protein: CASSPPGLADGNNEQFF.

This chain links TRBV2 with TRBJ2-2; 7 nucleotides line up with TRBD2. Germline loops: CDR1 SNHLY, CDR2 FYNNEI. CDR3 length: 19 residues. V lost 0 bases to trimming and J lost 6 bases; unmatched junction nucleotides: 16. CDR3 loop: CASSEADAGMAGASGELFF. CDR3 nucleotides: TGTGCCAGCAGTGAAGCGGATGCCGGGATGGCGGGAGCTTCCGGGGAGCTGTTTTTT.